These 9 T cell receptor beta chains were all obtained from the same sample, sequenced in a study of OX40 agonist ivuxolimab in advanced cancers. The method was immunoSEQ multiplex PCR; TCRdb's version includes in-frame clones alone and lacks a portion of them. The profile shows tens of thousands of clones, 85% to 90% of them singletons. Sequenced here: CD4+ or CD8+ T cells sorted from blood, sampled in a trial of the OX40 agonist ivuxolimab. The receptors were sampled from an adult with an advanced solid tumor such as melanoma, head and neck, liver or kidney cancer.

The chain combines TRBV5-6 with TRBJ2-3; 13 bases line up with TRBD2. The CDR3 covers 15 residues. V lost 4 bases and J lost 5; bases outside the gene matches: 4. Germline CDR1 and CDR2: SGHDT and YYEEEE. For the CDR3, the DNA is TGTGCCAGCAGCACCTGGACTAGCGGGGGAGATACGCAGTATTTT. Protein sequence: CASSTWTSGGDTQYF. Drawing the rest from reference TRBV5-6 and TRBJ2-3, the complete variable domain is DAGVTQSPTHLIKTRGQQVTLRCSPKSGHDTVSWYQQALGQGPQFIFQYYEEEERQRGNFPDRFSGHQFPNYSSELNVNALLLGDSALYLCASSTWTSGGDTQYFGPGTRLTVL.

CDR3: CASSLNPRNEQFF. The CDR3, as DNA: TGTGCCAGCAGTTTAAATCCTCGGAATGAGCAGTTCTTC. The V and J genes are TRBV28 and TRBJ2-1; D remains unclear. Trimming shortened V by 2 bases and J by 7 bases, and 9 bases separated the two germline ends. This CDR3 is built from 13 residues. From germline, CDR1 is MDHEN and CDR2 SYDVKM.

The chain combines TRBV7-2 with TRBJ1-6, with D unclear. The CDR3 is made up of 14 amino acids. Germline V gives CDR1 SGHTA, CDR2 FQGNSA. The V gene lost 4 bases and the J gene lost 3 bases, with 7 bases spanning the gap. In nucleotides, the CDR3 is TGTGCCAGCAGCTCCCGGGGCTATAATTCACCCCTCCACTTT. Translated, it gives CASSSRGYNSPLHF.

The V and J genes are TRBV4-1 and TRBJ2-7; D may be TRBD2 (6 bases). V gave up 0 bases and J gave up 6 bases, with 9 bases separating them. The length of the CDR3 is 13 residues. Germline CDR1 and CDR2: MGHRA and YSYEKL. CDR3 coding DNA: TGCGCCAGCAGCCAAGATTGGAGGGGCGAGCAGTACTTC. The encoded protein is CASSQDWRGEQYF.

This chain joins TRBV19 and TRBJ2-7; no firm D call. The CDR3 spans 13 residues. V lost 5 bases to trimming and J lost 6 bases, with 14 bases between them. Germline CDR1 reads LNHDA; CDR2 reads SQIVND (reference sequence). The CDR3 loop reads CASSAYFDSEQYF. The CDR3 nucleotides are TGTGCCAGTAGTGCCTATTTCGATTCCGAGCAGTACTTC.

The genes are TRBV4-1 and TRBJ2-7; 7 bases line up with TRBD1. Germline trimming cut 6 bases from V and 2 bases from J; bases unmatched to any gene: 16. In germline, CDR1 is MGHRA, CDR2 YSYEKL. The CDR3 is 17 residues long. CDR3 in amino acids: CASSRGTVESSTYEQYF. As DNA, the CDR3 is TGCGCCAGCAGTAGAGGGACAGTAGAATCTTCCACCTACGAGCAGTACTTC.

The CDR3 DNA sequence: TGTGCCAGTACAGACCGGGGGGGCGGCACCGGGGAGCTGTTTTTT. Protein product: CASTDRGGGTGELFF. The V and J genes are TRBV19 and TRBJ2-2, with 8 positions matching TRBD2. The CDR3 has 15 amino acids. Germline loops: CDR1 LNHDA, CDR2 SQIVND (reference sequence). Trimming cost V 7 bases and J 4 bases; bases outside gene matches: 8.

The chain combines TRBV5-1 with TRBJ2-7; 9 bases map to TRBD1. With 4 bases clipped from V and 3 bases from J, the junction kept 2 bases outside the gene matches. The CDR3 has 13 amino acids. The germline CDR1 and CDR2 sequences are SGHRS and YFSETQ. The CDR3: CASSGTGNYEQYF. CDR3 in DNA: TGCGCCAGCAGCGGGACAGGGAACTACGAGCAGTACTTC.

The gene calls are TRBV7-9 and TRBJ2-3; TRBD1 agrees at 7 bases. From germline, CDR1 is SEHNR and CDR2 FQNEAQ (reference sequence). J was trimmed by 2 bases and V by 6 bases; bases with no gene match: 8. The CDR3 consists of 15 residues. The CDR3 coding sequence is TGTGCCAGCAGAATCACAGGGGAGACCACAGATACGCAGTATTTT. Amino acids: CASRITGETTDTQYF.